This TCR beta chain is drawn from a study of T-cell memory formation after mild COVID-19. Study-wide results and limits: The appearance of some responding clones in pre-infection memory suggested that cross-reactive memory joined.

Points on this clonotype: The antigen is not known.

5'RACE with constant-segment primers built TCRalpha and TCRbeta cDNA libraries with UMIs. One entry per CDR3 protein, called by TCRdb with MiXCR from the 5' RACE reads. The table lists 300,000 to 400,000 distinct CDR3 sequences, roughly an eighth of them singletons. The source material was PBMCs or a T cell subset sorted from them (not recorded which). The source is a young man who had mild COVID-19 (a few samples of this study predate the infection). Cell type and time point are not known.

The CDR3 DNA follows: TGCAGTGATATACCGGGACTAGCGGGTTCAGATACGCAGTATTTT. Translation: CSDIPGLAGSDTQYF. V and J are TRBV20-1 and TRBJ2-3; 12 bases are a match to TRBD2. This CDR3 is 15 amino acids long. Per the germline V gene, CDR1 is DFQATT and CDR2 is SNEGSKA (reference sequence). V lost 7 bases and J lost 4; bases outside the gene matches: 9.